A single sample gave rise to the 10 T cell receptor beta chains below, sequenced in a study of T cell responses to AZD1222 COVID-19 vaccine. Repertoires were generated with immunoSEQ multiplex PCR, while TCRdb's copy carries only in-frame clones and drops some. The sample consists of approximately 80,000 clones, 85% to 95% of them appearing once. This sample comprised peripheral blood, obtained 28 days after the second AZD1222 dose. Every receptor here comes from an adult who received the AZD1222 COVID-19 vaccine.

The rearrangement links TRBV29-1 to TRBJ1-1; D unresolved. The CDR3 runs 15 residues. Germline CDR1 is SQVTM and CDR2 is ANQGSEA. The V end was cut by 6 bases, the J end by 1 base, with 18 bases between. The CDR3 protein is CSVMGMGIRNTEAFF. The DNA of the CDR3 is TGCAGCGTGATGGGGATGGGGATTCGGAACACTGAAGCTTTCTTT.

This clone was seen a handful of times. The J gene is TRBJ2-5, the V gene TRBV4-1, with D possibly being TRBD2 (7 bases). CDR1 is MGHRA, CDR2 YSYEKL, per germline. This CDR3 is 17 amino acids long. The V end lost 1 base, the J end lost 3 bases, and 18 bases lay between the germline ends. The DNA of the CDR3 is TGCGCCAGCAGCCAAGTGGGGGCTTTAGCGGGTAAAGAGACCCAGTACTTC. This encodes CASSQVGALAGKETQYF.

The chain employs TRBV6-5 and TRBJ2-7; D gene unclear. Trimming pared 6 bases from V and 4 bases from J, leaving 10 bases between. The V gene's germline CDR1 is MNHEY and CDR2 SVGAGI. The CDR3 contains 12 residues. The CDR3 DNA follows: TGTGCCAGCAGGCCGGGTCCATACGAGCAGTACTTC. Translation: CASRPGPYEQYF.

This clone has just one count. The V gene is TRBV5-1, the J gene TRBJ2-6; D may be TRBD1 (6 bases). Looked up from germline, CDR1 is SGHRS and CDR2 is YFSETQ. The CDR3 has 18 residues. Trimming cost V 0 bases and J 0 bases, with 13 bases left between them. The CDR3 here is CASSLVRGQSSGANVLTF. CDR3 DNA sequence: TGCGCCAGCAGCTTGGTCAGGGGCCAAAGCTCTGGGGCCAACGTCCTGACTTTC.

The CDR3 region has the DNA TGTGCCAGCAGTCCAGACCCCAACTATGGCTACACCTTC. Translating gives CASSPDPNYGYTF. The chain carries TRBV27 and TRBJ1-2; no clear D gene. V was trimmed by 5 bases and J by 2 bases, leaving 9 bases between them. This CDR3 has 13 amino acids. The germline V gene encodes CDR1 MNHEY and CDR2 SMNVEV (reference sequence).

This rearrangement joins TRBV7-2 to TRBJ2-2; D unclear. This CDR3 is 13 amino acids long. V lost 5 bases and J 5 bases, leaving 9 bases between the germline ends. Germline V lookup: CDR1 SGHTA, CDR2 FQGNSA. The CDR3 here is CASSPLTTGELFF. The CDR3 coding sequence is TGTGCCAGCAGCCCCCTGACTACCGGGGAGCTGTTTTTT.

This clone showed up just once. One end of the junction fails to match germline, which may point to a read error. V usage is TRBV20-1 and J usage is TRBJ2-7, with 7 bases matching TRBD1. Germline V gene data show CDR1 as DFQATT and CDR2 as SNEGSKA (reference sequence). There are 11 residues in the CDR3. The CDR3 spells CSARADREKYF. DNA of the CDR3: TGCAGTGCGAGAGCCGACAGGGAAAAGTACTTC.

CDR3 amino acids: CASKDRVGEQYF. Here the CDR3 DNA reads TGTGCCAGCAAGGACAGGGTGGGCGAGCAGTACTTC. J is TRBJ2-7 and V is TRBV27; 8 bases are a match to TRBD1. The germline V gene encodes CDR1 MNHEY and CDR2 SMNVEV (reference sequence). V dropped 7 bases and J dropped 6; count of bases not matched to a gene: 5. CDR3 length: 12 amino acids.

This clone was observed many times. The chain uses TRBV4-1 and TRBJ2-6; TRBD1 aligns across 9 bases. V lost 1 base, J lost 0 bases, and 4 bases stayed unmatched. Germline V lookup: CDR1 MGHRA, CDR2 YSYEKL. The length of the CDR3 is 18 residues. CDR3 bases: TGCGCCAGCAGCCAAGGGGGACAGGGTATCTCTGGGGCCAACGTCCTGACTTTC. It is translated as CASSQGGQGISGANVLTF.

The V call is TRBV7-6, the J call TRBJ1-4; 8 bases fit TRBD1. The germline CDR1 and CDR2 sequences are SGHVS and FNYEAQ. V gave up 1 base and J gave up 5 bases; unmatched junction bases: 3. CDR3 length equals 15 residues. CDR3 residues: CASSLVTGGNEKLFF. DNA for the CDR3: TGTGCCAGCAGCTTAGTAACAGGGGGAAATGAAAAACTGTTTTTT.